The clone carrying this T cell receptor beta chain was detected only a few times. The antigen is not known. Time point: cycle 4 day 1 (C4D1), after about 6 weeks of nivolumab. Autologous stem cell transplantation was followed by relapse in every patient, and brentuximab vedotin exposure varied. TCRdb's table, derived via immunoSEQ multiplex PCR, lists solely in-frame clones and lacks some. The repertoire holds 12,000 to 15,000 clones, with 65% to 85% as singletons. This record comes from a study of PD-1 blockade in classical Hodgkin lymphoma. Study background: On a schedule of every 2 weeks, patients received nivolumab 3 mg/kg intravenously. Notes on the study in general: Newly diagnosed patients were reported to start with lower TCR diversity than healthy donors. By C4D1 there was a significant rise in CD4+ TCR diversity but not in CD8+ TCR diversity.

The CDR3 is 15 residues long. Trimming took 0 bases from V and 1 from J, leaving 9 bases between them. The germline V gene encodes CDR1 LGHNA and CDR2 YSLEER. The chain has TRBV4-3 and TRBJ1-1; D not resolved. The receptor was derived from a human donor with classical Hodgkin lymphoma. The sample here was peripheral blood mononuclear cells (PBMCs), taken before the fourth cycle of nivolumab. The CDR3: CASSQDSWENTEAFF. The CDR3 bases are TGCGCCAGCAGCCAAGACAGCTGGGAGAACACTGAAGCTTTCTTT.